This TCR beta chain was captured by sequencing in a study of cytomegalovirus exposure and HLA in healthy donors. V shed 3 bases and J 6 bases; nucleotides not matched to a gene: 7. The CDR3 has 15 residues. Germline values: CDR1 SGHNT, CDR2 YYREEE (reference sequence). General study results and limits: TCR beta V- and J-gene trimming was later associated with a missense DCLRE1C variant. Looking again later, the authors saw that most CMV-associated TCR beta chains seemed HLA-restricted. Earlier findings revealed that most TCR beta V segments proved productive either about 90% or about 30% of the time.

Use of 60 Vbeta and 13 Jbeta primers characterized the PCR. Original handling: About 11 million of the about 80 million unique TCR beta chains counted in a later analysis were shared. Clones were read by immunoSEQ multiplex PCR, and TCRdb kept only the in-frame ones, dropping some. D and trimming come from the DNA, and the V and J calls and clone size come from that table. The sample shows about 55,000 clones, about 82% of them seen only once. Concerning this clone: Its antigen is currently unknown.

The sequence was collected from a man under 40 in good health and CMV-seronegative. The genes are TRBV5-4 and TRBJ2-1; TRBD2 agrees at 9 bases. The sample was PBMCs. The CDR3 region has the DNA TGTGCCAGCAGCTGGGGACTAGCCACGGTCAATGAGCAGTTCTTC. This sequence encodes CASSWGLATVNEQFF. Combining the CDR3 with reference TRBV5-4 and TRBJ2-1 gives the whole variable domain ETGVTQSPTHLIKTRGQQVTLRCSSQSGHNTVSWYQQALGQGPQFIFQYYREEENGRGNFPPRFSGLQFPNYSSELNVNALELDDSALYLCASSWGLATVNEQFFGPGTRLTVL.